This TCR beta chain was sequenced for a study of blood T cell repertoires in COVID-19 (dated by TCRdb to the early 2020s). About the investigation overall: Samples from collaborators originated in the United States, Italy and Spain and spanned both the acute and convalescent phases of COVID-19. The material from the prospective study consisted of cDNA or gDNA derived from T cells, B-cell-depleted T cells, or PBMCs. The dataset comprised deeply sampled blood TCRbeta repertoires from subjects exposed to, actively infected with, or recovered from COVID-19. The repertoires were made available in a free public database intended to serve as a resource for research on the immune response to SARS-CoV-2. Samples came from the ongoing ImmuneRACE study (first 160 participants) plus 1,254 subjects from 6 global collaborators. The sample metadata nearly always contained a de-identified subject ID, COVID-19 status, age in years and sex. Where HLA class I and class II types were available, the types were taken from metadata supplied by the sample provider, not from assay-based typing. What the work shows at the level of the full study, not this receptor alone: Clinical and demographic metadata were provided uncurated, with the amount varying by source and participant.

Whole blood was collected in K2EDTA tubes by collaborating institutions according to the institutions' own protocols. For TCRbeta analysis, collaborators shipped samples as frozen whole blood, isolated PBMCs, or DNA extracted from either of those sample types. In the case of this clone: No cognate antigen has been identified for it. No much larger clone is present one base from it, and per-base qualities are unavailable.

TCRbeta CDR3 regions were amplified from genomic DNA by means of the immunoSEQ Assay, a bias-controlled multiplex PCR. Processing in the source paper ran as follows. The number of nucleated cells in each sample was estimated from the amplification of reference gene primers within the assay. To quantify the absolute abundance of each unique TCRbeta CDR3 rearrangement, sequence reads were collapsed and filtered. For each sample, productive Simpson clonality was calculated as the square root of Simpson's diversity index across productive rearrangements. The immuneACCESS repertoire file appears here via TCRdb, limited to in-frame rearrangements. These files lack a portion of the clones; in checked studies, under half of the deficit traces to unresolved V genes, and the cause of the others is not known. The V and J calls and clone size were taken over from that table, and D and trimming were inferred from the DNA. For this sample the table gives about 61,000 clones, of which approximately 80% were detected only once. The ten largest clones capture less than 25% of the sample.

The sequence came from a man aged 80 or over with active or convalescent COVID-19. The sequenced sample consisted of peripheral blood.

The DNA is as follows: TGTGCCAGCTCACCATCGTCGGATTCACCCCTCCACTTT. Its amino acids are CASSPSSDSPLHF. The V and J genes are TRBV18 and TRBJ1-6, with the identity of the D gene unclear. The germline V gene supplies CDR1 KGHSH and CDR2 LQKENI. The CDR3 measures 13 amino acids from cysteine to phenylalanine. CDR3 DNA only is kept here, 39 bases in frame from base 1. The V end loses 2 bases and the J end loses 8 bases, and a stretch of 7 bases separates them.